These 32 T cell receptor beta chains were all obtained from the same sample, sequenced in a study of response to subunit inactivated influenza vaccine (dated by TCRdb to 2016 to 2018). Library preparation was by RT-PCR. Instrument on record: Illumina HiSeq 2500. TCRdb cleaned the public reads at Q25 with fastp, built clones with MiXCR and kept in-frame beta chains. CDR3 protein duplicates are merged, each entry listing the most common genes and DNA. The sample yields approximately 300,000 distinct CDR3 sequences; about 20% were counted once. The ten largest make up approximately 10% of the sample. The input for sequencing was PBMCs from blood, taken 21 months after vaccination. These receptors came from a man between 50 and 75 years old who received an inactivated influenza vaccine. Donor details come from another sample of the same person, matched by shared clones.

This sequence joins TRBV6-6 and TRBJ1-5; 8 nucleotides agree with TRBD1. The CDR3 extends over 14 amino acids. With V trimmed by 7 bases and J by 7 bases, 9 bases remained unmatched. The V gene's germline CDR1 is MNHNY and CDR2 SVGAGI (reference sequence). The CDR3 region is CASIPGQGGQPQHF. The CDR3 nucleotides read TGTGCCAGCATTCCCGGACAGGGAGGACAGCCCCAGCATTTT.

The DNA of the CDR3 is TGCGCCAGCAGGCGACAGGGTCACACAGATACGCAGTATTTT. Protein product: CASRRQGHTDTQYF. This chain connects TRBV5-1 to TRBJ2-3, with 7 bases aligning to TRBD1. CDR3 size: 14 residues. V trimming: 5 bases; J trimming: 2 bases; junction bases outside the gene matches: 5. Per germline, CDR1 SGHRS and CDR2 YFSETQ.

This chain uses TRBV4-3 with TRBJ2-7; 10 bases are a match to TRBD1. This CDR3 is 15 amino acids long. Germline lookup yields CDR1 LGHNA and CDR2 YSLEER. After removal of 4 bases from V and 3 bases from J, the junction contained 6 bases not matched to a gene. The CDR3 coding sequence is TGCGCCAGCAGCCGAATGACAGGGGGCGGCTACGAGCAGTACTTC. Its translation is CASSRMTGGGYEQYF.

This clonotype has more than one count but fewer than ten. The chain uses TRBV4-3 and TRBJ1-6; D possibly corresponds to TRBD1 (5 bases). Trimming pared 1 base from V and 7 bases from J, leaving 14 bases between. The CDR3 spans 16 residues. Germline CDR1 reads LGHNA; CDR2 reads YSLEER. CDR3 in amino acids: CASSQASRASNSPLHF. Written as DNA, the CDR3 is TGCGCCAGCAGCCAAGCTTCCAGGGCTTCAAATTCACCCCTCCACTTT.

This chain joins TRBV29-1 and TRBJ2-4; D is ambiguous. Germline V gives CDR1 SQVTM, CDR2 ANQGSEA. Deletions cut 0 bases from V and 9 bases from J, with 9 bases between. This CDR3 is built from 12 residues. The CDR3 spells CSVEDLSGIQYF. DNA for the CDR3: TGCAGCGTTGAAGATCTGAGTGGCATTCAGTACTTC.

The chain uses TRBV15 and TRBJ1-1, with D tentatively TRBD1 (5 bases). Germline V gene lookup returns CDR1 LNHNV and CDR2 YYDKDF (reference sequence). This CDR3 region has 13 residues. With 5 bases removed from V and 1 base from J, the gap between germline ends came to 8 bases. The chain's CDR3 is CATSFRANTEAFF. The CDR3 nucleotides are TGTGCCACCAGCTTCAGGGCGAACACTGAAGCTTTCTTT. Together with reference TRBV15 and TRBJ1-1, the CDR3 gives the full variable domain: DAMVIQNPRYQVTQFGKPVTLSCSQTLNHNVMYWYQQKSSQAPKLLFHYYDKDFNNEADTPDNFQSRRPNTSFCFLDIRSPGLGDTAMYLCATSFRANTEAFFGQGTRLTVV.

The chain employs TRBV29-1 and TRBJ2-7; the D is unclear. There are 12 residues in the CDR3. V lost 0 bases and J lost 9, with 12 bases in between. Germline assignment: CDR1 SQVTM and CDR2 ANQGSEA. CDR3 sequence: CSVEDPPRTQYF. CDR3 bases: TGCAGCGTTGAAGACCCCCCGCGGACGCAGTACTTC.

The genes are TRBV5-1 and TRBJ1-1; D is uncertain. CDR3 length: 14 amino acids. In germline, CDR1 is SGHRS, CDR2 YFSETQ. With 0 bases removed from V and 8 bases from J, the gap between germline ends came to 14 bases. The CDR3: CASSLGPFGGEAFF. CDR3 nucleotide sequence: TGCGCCAGCAGCTTGGGGCCGTTTGGAGGGGAAGCTTTCTTT.

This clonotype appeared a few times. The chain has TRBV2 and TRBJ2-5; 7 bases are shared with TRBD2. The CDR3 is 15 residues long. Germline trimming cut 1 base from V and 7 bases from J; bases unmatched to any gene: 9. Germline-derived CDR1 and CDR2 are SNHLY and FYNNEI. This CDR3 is CASSEGRTSGGTQYF. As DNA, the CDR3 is TGTGCCAGCAGTGAAGGGCGGACTAGTGGAGGGACCCAGTACTTC.

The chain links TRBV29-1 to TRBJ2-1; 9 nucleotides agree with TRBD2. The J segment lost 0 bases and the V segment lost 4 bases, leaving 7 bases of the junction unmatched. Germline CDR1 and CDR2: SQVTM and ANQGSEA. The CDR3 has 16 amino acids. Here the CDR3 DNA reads TGCAGCGTTGGTCCGTTGACTAGCGGCTCCTACAATGAGCAGTTCTTC. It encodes CSVGPLTSGSYNEQFF.

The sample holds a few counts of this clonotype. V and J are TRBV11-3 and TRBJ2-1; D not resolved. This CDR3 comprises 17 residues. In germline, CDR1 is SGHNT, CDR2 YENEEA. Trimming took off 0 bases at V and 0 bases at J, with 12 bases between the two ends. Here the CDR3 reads CASSLDEWPSSYNEQFF. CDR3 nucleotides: TGTGCCAGCAGCTTAGATGAATGGCCGAGCTCCTACAATGAGCAGTTCTTC.

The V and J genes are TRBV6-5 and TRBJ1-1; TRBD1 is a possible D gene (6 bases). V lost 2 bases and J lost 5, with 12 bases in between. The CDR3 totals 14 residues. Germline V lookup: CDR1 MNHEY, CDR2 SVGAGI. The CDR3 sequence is CASSYTGLGTEAFF. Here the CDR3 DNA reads TGTGCCAGCAGTTACACAGGGCTTGGTACTGAAGCTTTCTTT.

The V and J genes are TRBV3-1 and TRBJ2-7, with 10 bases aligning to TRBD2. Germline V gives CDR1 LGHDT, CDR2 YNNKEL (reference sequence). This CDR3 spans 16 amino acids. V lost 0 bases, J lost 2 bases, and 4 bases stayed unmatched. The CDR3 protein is CASSQDGLAETYEQYF. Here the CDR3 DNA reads TGTGCCAGCAGCCAAGATGGACTAGCGGAAACCTACGAGCAGTACTTC.

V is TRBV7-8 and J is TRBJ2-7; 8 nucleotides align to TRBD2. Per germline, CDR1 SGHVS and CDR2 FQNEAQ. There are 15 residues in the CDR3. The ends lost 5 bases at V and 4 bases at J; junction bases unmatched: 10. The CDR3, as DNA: TGTGCCAGCAGCCACAGGAGACTAGCGAGTTACGAGCAGTACTTC. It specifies CASSHRRLASYEQYF.

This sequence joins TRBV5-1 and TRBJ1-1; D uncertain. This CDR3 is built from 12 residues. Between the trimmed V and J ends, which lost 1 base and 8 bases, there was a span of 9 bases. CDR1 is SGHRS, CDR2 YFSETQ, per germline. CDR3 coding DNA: TGCGCCAGCAGCTTGACAACCCAGGAAGCTTTCTTT. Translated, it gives CASSLTTQEAFF.

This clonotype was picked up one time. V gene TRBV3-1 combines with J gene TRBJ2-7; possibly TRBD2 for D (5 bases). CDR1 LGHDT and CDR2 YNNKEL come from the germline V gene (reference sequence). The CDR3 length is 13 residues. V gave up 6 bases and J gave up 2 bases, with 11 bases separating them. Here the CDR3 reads CASRESGTYEQYF. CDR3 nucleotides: TGTGCCAGCAGGGAGAGCGGAACCTACGAGCAGTACTTC.

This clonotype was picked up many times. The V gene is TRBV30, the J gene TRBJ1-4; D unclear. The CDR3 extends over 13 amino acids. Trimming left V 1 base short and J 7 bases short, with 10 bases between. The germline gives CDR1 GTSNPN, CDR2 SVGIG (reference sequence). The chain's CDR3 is CAWSDGLTEKLFF. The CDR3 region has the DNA TGTGCCTGGAGTGATGGCCTGACTGAAAAACTGTTTTTT.

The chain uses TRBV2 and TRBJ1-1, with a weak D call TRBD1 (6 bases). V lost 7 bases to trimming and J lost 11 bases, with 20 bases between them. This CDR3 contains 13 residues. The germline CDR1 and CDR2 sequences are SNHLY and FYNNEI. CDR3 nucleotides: TGTGCCAGCAACTACAGGGAGTGGGGAGGCGCTTTCTTT. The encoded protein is CASNYREWGGAFF. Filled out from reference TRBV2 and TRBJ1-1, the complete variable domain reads EPEVTQTPSHQVTQMGQEVILRCVPISNHLYFYWYRQILGQKVEFLVSFYNNEISEKSEIFDDQFSVERPDGSNFTLKIRSTKLEDSAMYFCASNYREWGGAFFGQGTRLTVV.

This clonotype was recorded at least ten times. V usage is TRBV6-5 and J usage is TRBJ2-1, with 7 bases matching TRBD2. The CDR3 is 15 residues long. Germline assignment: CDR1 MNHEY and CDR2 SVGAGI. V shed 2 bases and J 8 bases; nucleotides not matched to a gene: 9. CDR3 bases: TGTGCCAGCAGTTACCGGGCGGGAGTTGTTGATGAGCAGTTCTTC. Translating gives CASSYRAGVVDEQFF.

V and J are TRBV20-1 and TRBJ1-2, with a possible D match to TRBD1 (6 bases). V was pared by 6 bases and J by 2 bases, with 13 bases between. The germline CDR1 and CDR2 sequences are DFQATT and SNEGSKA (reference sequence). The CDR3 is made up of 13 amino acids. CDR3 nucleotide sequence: TGCAGTGCGCTCCCCGACAGGAACTATGGCTACACCTTC. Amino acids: CSALPDRNYGYTF.

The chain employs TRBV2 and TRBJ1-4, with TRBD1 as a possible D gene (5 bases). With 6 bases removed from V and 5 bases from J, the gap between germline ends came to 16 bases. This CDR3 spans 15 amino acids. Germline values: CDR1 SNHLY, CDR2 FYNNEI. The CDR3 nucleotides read TGTGCCAGCAGAACTGGACAAGCACCAAATGAAAAACTGTTTTTT. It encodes CASRTGQAPNEKLFF. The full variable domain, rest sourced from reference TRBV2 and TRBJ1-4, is EPEVTQTPSHQVTQMGQEVILRCVPISNHLYFYWYRQILGQKVEFLVSFYNNEISEKSEIFDDQFSVERPDGSNFTLKIRSTKLEDSAMYFCASRTGQAPNEKLFFGSGTQLSVL.

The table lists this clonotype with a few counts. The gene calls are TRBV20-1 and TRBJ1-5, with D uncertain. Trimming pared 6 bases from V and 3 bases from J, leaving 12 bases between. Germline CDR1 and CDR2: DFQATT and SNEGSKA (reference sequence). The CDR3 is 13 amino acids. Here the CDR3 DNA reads TGCAGTGCCAGACACGGGAACAATCAGCCCCAGCATTTT. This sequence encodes CSARHGNNQPQHF.

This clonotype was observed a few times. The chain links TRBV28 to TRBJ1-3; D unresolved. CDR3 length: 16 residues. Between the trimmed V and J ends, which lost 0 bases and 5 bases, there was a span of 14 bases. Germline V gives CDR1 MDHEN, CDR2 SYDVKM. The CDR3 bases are TGTGCCAGCAGTTTATGGGCCGCTGGCGGTCGAAACACCATATATTTT. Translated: CASSLWAAGGRNTIYF.

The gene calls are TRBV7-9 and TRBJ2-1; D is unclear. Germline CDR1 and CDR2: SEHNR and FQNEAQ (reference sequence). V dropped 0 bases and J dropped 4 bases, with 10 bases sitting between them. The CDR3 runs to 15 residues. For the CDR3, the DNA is TGTGCCAGCAGCTTAGCGTTGGCCAGATACAATGAGCAGTTCTTC. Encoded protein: CASSLALARYNEQFF.

CDR3 sequence reads: CASSPLGSFWGNSPLHF. CDR3 coding DNA: TGTGCCAGCTCACCCCTTGGGTCCTTCTGGGGAAATTCACCCCTCCACTTT. The gene calls are TRBV18 and TRBJ1-6; unclear D gene. CDR3 length: 17 amino acids. The V and J ends lost 3 bases and 7 bases respectively, with 19 bases between them. Germline loops: CDR1 KGHSH, CDR2 LQKENI.

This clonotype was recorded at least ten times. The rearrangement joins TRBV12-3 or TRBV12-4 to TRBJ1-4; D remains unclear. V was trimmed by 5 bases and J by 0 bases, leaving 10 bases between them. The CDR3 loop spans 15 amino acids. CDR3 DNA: TGTGCCAGCAGTGTACACATGACAACTAATGAAAAACTGTTTTTT. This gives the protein CASSVHMTTNEKLFF.

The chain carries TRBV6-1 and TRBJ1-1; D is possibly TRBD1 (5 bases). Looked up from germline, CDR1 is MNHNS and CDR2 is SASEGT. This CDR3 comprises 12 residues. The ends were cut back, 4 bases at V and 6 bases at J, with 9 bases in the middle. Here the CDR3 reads CASSARGPEAFF. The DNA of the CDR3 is TGTGCCAGCAGTGCGAGGGGACCTGAAGCTTTCTTT.

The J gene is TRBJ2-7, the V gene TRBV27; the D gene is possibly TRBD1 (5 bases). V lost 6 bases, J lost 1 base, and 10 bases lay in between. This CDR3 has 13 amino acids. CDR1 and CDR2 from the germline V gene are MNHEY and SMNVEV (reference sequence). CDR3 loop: CASSYTGSYEQYF. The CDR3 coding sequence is TGTGCCAGCAGCTATACAGGTTCCTACGAGCAGTACTTC.

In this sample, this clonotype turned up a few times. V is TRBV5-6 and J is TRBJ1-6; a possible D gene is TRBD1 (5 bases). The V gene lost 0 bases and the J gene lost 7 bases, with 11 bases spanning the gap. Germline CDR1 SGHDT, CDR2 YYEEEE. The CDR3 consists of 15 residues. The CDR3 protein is CASSLGGLSNSPLHF. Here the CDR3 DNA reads TGTGCCAGCAGCTTGGGGGGCCTTAGCAATTCACCCCTCCACTTT.

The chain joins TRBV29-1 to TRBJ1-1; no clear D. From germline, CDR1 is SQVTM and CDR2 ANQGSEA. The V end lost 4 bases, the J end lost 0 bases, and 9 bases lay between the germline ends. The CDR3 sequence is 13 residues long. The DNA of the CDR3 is TGCAGCGTTGGAGAGGGAATGAACACTGAAGCTTTCTTT. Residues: CSVGEGMNTEAFF.

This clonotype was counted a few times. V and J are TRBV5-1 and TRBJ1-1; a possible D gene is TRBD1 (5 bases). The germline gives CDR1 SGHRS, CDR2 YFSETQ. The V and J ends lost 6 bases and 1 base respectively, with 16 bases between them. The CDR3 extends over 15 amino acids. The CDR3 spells CASNRDGVPNTEAFF. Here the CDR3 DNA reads TGCGCCAGCAATCGGGACGGAGTCCCGAACACTGAAGCTTTCTTT.

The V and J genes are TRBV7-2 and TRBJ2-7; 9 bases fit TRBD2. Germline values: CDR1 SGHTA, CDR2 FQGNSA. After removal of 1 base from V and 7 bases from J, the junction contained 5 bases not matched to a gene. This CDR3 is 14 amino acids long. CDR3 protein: CASSLGGGAPEQYF. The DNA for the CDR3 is TGTGCCAGCAGCTTAGGCGGGGGGGCCCCTGAGCAGTACTTC.